This T cell receptor (beta chain) was captured in a study of blood T cell repertoires in COVID-19. Study overall: COVID-19 samples, acute and convalescent, were from the United States, Italy and Spain. Nucleic acid was either cDNA or gDNA, and it came from T cells, B-cell-depleted T cells, or PBMCs.

The CDR3 is 15 amino acids. V was clipped by 5 bases and J by 5 bases; unmatched bases: 11. The germline gives CDR1 MNHEY, CDR2 SVGAGI. Produced via immunoSEQ multiplex PCR; TCRdb's table is partial and in-frame only. The table records 50,000 to 80,000 clones, around 84% of them present only once. The chain recombines TRBV6-5 with TRBJ1-2; 7 positions agree with TRBD1. The clonotype comes from a man aged 45-65 years with active COVID-19. Sequences were obtained from peripheral blood. CDR3 amino acids: CASSQSGTANYGYTF. CDR3 nucleotide sequence: TGTGCCAGCAGTCAATCCGGGACAGCGAATTATGGCTACACCTTC.